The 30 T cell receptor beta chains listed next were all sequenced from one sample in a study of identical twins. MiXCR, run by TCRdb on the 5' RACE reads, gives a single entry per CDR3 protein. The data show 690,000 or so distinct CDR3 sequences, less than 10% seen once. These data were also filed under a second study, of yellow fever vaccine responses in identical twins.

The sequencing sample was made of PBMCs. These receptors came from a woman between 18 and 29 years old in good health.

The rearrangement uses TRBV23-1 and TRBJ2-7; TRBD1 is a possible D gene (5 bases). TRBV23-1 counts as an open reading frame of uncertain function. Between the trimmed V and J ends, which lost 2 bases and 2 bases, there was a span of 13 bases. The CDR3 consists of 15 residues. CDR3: CASSQVRQQPYEQYF. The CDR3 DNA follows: TGCGCCAGCAGTCAAGTTCGACAGCAACCCTACGAGCAGTACTTC.

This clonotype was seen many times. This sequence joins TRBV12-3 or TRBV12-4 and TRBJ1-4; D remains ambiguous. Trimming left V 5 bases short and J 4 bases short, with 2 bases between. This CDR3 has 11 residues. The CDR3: CASSINEKLFF. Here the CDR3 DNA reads TGTGCCAGCAGTATTAATGAAAAACTGTTTTTT.

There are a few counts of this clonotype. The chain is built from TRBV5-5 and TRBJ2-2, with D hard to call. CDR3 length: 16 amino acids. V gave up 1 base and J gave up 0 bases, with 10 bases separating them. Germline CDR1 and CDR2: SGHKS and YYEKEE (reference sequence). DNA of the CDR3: TGTGCCAGCAGCTTGTCCTTGGAAACGAACACCGGGGAGCTGTTTTTT. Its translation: CASSLSLETNTGELFF. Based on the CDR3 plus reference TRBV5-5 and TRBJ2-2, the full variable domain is DAGVTQSPTHLIKTRGQQVTLRCSPISGHKSVSWYQQVLGQGPQFIFQYYEKEERGRGNFPDRFSARQFPNYSSELNVNALLLGDSALYLCASSLSLETNTGELFFGEGSRLTVL.

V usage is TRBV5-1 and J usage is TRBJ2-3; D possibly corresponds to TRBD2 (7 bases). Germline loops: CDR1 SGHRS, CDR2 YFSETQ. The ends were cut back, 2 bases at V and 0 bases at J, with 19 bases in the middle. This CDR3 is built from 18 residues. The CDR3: CASSFQLRGARSTDTQYF. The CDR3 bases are TGCGCCAGCAGCTTTCAATTACGGGGGGCTCGGAGCACAGATACGCAGTATTTT. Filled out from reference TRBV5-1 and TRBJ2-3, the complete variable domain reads KAGVTQTPRYLIKTRGQQVTLSCSPISGHRSVSWYQQTPGQGLQFLFEYFSETQRNKGNFPGRFSGRQFSNSRSEMNVSTLELGDSALYLCASSFQLRGARSTDTQYFGPGTRLTVL.

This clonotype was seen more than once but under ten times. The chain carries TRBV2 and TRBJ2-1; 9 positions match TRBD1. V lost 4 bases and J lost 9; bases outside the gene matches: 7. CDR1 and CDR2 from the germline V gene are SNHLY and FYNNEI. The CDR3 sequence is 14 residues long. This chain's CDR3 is CASSGGTGRSEQFF. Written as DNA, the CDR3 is TGTGCCAGCAGTGGGGGGACAGGGAGAAGTGAGCAGTTCTTC.

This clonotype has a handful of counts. The CDR3 DNA is TGTGCCATCCAGGAGAACACTGAAGCTTTCTTT. Protein product: CAIQENTEAFF. This chain links TRBV10-3 with TRBJ1-1, with D uncertain. V lost 8 bases and J lost 1, with 5 bases in between. CDR3 size: 11 residues. In germline, CDR1 is ENHRY, CDR2 SYGVKD.

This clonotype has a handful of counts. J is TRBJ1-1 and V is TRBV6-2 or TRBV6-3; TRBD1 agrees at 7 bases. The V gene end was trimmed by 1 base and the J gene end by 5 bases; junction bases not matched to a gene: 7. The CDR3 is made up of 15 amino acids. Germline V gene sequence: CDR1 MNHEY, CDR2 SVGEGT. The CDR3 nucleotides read TGTGCCAGCAGTTACTTGGAGGGGGCGAATACTGAAGCTTTCTTT. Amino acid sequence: CASSYLEGANTEAFF.

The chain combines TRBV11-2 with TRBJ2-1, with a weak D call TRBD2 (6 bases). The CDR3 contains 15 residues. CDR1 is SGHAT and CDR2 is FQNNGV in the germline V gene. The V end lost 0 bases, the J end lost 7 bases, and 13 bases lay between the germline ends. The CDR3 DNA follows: TGTGCCAGCAGCTTAGAAGGAGGGCCGGTGAATGAGCAGTTCTTC. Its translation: CASSLEGGPVNEQFF.

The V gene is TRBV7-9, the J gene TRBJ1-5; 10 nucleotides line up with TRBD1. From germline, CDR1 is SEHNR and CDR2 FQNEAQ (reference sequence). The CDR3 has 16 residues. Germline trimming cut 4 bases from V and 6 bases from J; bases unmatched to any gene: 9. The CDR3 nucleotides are TGTGCCAGCAGCTCCGGCGGACAGGGGGTTCGTCAGCCCCAGCATTTT. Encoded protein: CASSSGGQGVRQPQHF.

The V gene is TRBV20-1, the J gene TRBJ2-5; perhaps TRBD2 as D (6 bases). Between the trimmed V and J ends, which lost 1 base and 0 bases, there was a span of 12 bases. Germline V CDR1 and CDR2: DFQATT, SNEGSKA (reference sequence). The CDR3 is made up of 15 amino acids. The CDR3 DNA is TGCAGTGCTAGAGGCGCTAGCGCTTACCAAGAGACCCAGTACTTC. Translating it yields CSARGASAYQETQYF.

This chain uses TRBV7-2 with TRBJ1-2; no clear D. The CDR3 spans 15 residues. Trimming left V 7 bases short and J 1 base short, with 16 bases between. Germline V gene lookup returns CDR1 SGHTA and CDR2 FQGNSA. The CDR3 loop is CASNKNGGSNYGYTF. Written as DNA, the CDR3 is TGTGCCAGCAATAAAAACGGCGGAAGTAACTATGGCTACACCTTC.

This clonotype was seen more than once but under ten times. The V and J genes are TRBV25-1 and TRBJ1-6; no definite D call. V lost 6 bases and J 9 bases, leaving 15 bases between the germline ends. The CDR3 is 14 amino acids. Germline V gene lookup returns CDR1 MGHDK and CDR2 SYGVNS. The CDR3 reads CASRTAGSASPLHF. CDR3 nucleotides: TGTGCCAGCAGAACGGCGGGGTCGGCTTCACCCCTCCACTTT.

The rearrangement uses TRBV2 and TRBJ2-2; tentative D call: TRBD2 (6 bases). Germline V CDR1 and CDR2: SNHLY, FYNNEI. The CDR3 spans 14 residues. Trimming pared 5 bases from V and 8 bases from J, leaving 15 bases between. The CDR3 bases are TGTGCCAGCAGTCCGGGACTCCCTCGGGGGGAGCTGTTTTTT. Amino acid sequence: CASSPGLPRGELFF.

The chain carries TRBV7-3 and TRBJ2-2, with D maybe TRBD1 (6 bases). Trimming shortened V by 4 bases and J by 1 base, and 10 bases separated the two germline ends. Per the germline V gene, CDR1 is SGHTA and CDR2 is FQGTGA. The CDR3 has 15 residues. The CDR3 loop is CASSSPGQNTGELFF. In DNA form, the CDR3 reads TGTGCCAGCAGCTCCCCGGGACAGAACACCGGGGAGCTGTTTTTT.

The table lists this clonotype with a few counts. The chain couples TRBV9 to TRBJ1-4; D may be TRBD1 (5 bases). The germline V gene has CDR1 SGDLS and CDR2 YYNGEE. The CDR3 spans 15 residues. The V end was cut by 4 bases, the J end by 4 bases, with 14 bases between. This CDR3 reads CASSPDGGYNEKLFF. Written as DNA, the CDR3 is TGTGCCAGCAGCCCTGACGGGGGGTATAATGAAAAACTGTTTTTT.

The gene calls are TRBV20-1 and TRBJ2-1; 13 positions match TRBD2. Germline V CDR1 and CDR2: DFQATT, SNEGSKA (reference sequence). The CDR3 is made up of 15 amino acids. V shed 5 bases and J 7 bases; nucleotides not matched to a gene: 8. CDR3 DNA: TGCAGTGCTTTCCTGACTAGCGGGAGGTATAATGAGCAGTTCTTC. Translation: CSAFLTSGRYNEQFF.

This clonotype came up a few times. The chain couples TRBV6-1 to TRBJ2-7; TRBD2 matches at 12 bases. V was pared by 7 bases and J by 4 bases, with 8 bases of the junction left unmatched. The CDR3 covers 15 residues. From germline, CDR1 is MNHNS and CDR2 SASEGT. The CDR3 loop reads CASTSGGAGGYEQYF. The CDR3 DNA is TGTGCCAGCACTAGCGGGGGGGCCGGAGGATACGAGCAGTACTTC.

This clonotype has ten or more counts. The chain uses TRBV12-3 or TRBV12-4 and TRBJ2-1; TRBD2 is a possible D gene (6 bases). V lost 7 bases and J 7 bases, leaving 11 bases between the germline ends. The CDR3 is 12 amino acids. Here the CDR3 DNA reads TGTGCCAGCAATGGAGGGGATAATGAGCAGTTCTTC. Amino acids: CASNGGDNEQFF.

The CDR3 region has the DNA TGTGCCAGCAGTCTATGGACTAGCGCCGGGGAGCTGTTTTTT. It translates to CASSLWTSAGELFF. The J gene is TRBJ2-2, the V gene TRBV27; 9 bases map to TRBD2. The V gene end was trimmed by 5 bases and the J gene end by 6 bases; junction bases not matched to a gene: 4. The CDR3 length is 14 residues. Per the germline V gene, CDR1 is MNHEY and CDR2 is SMNVEV (reference sequence).

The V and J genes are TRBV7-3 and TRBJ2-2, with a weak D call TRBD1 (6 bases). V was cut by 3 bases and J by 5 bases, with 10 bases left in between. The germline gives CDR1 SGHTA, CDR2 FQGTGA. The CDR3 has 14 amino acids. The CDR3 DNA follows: TGTGCCAGCAGCTTTCTGGGGGCGACCGGGGAGCTGTTTTTT. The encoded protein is CASSFLGATGELFF.

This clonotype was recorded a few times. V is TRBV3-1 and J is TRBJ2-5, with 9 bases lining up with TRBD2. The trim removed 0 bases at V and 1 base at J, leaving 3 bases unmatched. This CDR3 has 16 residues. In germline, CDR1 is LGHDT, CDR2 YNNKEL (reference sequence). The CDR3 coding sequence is TGTGCCAGCAGCCAAGATGGCGGGGGGGTCCAAGAGACCCAGTACTTC. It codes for CASSQDGGGVQETQYF.

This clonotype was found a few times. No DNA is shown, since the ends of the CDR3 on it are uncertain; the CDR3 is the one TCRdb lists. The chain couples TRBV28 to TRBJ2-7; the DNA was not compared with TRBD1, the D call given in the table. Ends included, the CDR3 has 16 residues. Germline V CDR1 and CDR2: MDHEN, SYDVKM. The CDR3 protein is CASSLSLRDSSYEQYF.

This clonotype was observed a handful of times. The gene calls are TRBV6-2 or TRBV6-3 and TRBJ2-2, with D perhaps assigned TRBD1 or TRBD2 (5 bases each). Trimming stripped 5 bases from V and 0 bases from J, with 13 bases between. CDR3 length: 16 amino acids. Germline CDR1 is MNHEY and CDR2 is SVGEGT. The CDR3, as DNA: TGTGCCAGCAGTCCAGTCGGGGCACCGAACACCGGGGAGCTGTTTTTT. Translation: CASSPVGAPNTGELFF.

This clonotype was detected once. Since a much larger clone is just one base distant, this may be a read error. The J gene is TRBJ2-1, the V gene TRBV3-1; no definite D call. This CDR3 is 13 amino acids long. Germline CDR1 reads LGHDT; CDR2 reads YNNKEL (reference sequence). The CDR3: CSSSQDPRAEQFF. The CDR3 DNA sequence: TGTTCCAGCAGCCAAGACCCCCGAGCCGAGCAGTTCTTC.

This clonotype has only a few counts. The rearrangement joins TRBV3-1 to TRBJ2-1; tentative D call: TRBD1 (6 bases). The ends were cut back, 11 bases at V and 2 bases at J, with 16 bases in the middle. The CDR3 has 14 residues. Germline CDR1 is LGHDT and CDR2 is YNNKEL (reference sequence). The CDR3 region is CAAQRGGTYNEQFF. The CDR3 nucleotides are TGTGCCGCGCAGAGAGGGGGAACCTACAATGAGCAGTTCTTC.

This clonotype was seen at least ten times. The CDR3: CASSRGTGQVDEQFF. The CDR3 coding sequence is TGCGCCAGCAGCCGTGGGACGGGGCAAGTTGATGAGCAGTTCTTC. The V gene is TRBV5-1, the J gene TRBJ2-1; D tentatively reads TRBD1 or TRBD2 (5 bases each). V lost 4 bases, J lost 8 bases, and 19 bases lay in between. Looked up from germline, CDR1 is SGHRS and CDR2 is YFSETQ. This CDR3 has 15 amino acids.

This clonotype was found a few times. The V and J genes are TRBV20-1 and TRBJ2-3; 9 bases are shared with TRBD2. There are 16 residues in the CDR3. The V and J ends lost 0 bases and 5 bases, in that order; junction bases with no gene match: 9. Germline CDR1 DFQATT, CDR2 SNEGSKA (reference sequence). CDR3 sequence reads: CSARDRAGGPRDTQYF. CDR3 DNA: TGCAGTGCTAGAGATAGGGCGGGAGGGCCGAGAGATACGCAGTATTTT.

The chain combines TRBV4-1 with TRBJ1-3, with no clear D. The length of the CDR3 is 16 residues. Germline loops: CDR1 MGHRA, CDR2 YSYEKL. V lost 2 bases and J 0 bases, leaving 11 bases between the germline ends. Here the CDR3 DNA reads TGCGCCAGCAGCCAACGGCCCAAGCTCTCTGGAAACACCATATATTTT. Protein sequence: CASSQRPKLSGNTIYF.

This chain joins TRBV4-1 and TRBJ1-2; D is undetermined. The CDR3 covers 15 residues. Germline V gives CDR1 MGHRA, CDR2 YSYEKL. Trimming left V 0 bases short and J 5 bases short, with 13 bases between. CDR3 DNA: TGCGCCAGCAGCCAAGAGGGAGGAGGTATATATGGCTACACCTTC. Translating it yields CASSQEGGGIYGYTF.

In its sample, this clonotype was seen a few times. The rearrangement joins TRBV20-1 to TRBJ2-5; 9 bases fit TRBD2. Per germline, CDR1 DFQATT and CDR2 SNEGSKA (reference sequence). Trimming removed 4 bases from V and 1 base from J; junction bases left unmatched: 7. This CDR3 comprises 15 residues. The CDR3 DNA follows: TGCAGTGCTACCAGGTTAGCGGGAGTCCAAGAGACCCAGTACTTC. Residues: CSATRLAGVQETQYF.